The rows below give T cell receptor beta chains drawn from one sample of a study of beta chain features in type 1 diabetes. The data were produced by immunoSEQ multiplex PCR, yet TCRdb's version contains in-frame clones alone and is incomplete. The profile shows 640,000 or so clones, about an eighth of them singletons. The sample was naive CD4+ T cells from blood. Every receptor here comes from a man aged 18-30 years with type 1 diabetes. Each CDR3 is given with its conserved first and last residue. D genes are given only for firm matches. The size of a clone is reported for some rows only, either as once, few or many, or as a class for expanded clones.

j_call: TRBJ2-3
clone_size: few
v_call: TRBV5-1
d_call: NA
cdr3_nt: TGCGCCAGCAGCTCTAGCCGGGGCGTCACAGATACGCAGTATTTT
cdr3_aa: CASSSSRGVTDTQYF

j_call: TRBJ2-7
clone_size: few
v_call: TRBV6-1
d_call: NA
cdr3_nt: TGTGCCAAGACTCGACACGGACCCTACGAGCAGTACTTC
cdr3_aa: CAKTRHGPYEQYF

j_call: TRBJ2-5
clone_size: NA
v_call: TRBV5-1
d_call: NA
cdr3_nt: TGCGCCAGCAGGGGTAGCGAACAAGAGACCCAGTACTTC
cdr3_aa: CASRGSEQETQYF

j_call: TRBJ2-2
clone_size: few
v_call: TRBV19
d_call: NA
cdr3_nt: TGTGCCAGTAGTATACCCCACGGGGCAGGGGTGACGACCGGGGAGCTGTTTTTT
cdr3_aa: CASSIPHGAGVTTGELFF

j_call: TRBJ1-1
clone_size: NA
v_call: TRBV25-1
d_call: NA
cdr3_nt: TGTGCCAGTAGGGGGGCCGGCCGCGGGACTGAAGCTTTCTTT
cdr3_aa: CASRGAGRGTEAFF

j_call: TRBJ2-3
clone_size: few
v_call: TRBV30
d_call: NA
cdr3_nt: TGTGCCTGGAGTGTAATACAGTCTAGCACAGATACGCAGTATTTT
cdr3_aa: CAWSVIQSSTDTQYF

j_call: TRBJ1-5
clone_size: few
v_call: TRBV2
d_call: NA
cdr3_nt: TGTGCCAGCAGTGATGTAAGTAACAATCAGCCCCAGCATTTT
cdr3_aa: CASSDVSNNQPQHF

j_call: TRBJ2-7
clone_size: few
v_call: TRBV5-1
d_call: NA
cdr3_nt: TGCGCCAGCAGCGGAGGGACACCGTCCGAGCAGTACTTC
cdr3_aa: CASSGGTPSEQYF

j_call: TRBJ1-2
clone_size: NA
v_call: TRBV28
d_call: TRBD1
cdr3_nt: TGTGCCAGCAGTTGGTCCTTTACAGGGGACTATGGCTACACCTTC
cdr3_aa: CASSWSFTGDYGYTF

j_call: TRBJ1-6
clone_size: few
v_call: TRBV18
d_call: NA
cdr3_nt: TGTGCCAGCTCCCAACGGACAGATTCACCCCTCCACTTT
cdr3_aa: CASSQRTDSPLHF

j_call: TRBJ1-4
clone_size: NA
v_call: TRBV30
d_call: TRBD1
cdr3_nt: TGTGCCTGGAGTATTGGACAGGGCAACGAAAAACTGTTTTTT
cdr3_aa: CAWSIGQGNEKLFF

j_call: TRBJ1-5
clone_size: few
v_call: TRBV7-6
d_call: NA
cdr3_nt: TGTGCCAGCAGCTTGGGTTTAAGCGGCAATCAGCCCCAGCATTTT
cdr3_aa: CASSLGLSGNQPQHF

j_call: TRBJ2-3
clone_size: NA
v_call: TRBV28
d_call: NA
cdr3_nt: TGTGCCAGCAGTTTACAAGGGACAGATACGCAGTATTTT
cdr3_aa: CASSLQGTDTQYF

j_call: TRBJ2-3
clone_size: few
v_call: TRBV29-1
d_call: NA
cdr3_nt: TGCAGCGTTGGGGCCACAGATACGCAGTATTTT
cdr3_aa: CSVGATDTQYF

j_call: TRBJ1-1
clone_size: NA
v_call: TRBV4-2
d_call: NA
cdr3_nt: TGTGCCAGCAGCCAAGCCATCAACACTGAAGCTTTCTTT
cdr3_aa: CASSQAINTEAFF

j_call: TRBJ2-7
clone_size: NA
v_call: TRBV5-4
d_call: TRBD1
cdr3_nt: TGTGCCAGCAGCGTCGAGAGACAGGGGCTAGGCTACGAGCAGTACTTC
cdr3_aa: CASSVERQGLGYEQYF

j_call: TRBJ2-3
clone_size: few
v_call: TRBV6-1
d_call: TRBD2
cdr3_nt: TGTGCCAGCAGTGTCACTAGCGGGGTTGATACGCAGTATTTT
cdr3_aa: CASSVTSGVDTQYF

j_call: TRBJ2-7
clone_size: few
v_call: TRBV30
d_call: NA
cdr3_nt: TGTGCCTGGACAGGGGCCCTCGCTCCTTACGAGCAGTACTTC
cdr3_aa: CAWTGALAPYEQYF

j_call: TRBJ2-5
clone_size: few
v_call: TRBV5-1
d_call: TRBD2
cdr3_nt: TGCGCCAGCAGCTTCCTAGCGGAACAAGAGACCCAGTACTTC
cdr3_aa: CASSFLAEQETQYF

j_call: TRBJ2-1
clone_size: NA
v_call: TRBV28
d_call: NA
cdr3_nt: TGTGCCAGCAGTCCAAGACCCAGGGACCTCAAATACAATGAGCAGTTCTTC
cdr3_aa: CASSPRPRDLKYNEQFF

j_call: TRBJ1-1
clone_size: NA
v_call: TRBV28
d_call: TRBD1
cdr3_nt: TGTGCCAGCAGCCGACAGGGAATGGGCACTGAAGCTTTCTTT
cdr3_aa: CASSRQGMGTEAFF

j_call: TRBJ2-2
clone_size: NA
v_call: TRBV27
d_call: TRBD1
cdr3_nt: TGTGCCAGCAGTTGGGACAGGGCGGGCACCGGGGAGCTGTTTTTT
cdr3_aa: CASSWDRAGTGELFF